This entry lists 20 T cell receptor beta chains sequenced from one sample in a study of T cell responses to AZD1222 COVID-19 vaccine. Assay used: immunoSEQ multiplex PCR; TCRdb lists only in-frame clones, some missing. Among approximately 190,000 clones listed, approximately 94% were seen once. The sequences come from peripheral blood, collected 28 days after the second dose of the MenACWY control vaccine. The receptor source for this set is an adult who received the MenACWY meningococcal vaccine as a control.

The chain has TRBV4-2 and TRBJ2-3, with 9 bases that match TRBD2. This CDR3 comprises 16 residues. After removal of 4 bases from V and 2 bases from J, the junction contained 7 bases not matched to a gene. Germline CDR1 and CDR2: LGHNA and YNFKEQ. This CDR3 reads CASSLGVAGATDTQYF. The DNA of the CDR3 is TGTGCCAGCAGCCTCGGGGTAGCGGGGGCCACAGATACGCAGTATTTT.

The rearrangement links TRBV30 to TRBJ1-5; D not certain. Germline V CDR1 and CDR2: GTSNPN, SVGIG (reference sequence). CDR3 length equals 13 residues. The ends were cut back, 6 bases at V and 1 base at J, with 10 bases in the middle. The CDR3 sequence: CACARESNQPQHF. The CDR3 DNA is TGTGCCTGTGCCCGAGAAAGCAATCAGCCCCAGCATTTT.

The CDR3 loop is CASSTQGDNQPQHF. For the CDR3, the DNA is TGTGCCAGCAGTACTCAGGGAGACAATCAGCCCCAGCATTTT. The V call is TRBV9, the J call TRBJ1-5, with D maybe TRBD1 (5 bases). Trimming stripped 5 bases from V and 3 bases from J, with 12 bases between. The CDR3 runs to 14 residues. CDR1 is SGDLS and CDR2 is YYNGEE in the germline V gene.

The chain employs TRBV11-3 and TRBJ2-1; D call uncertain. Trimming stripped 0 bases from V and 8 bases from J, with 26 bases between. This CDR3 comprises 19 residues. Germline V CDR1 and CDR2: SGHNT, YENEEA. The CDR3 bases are TGTGCCAGCAGCTTAGATCTCGCAAGATTCAGACCGACCGGTGATGAGCAGTTCTTC. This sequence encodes CASSLDLARFRPTGDEQFF.

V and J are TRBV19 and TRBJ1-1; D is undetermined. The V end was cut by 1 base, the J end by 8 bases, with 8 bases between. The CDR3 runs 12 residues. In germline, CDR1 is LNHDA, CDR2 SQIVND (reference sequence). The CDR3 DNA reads TGTGCCAGTAGTATAGCAGGTTACGAAGCTTTCTTT. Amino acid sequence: CASSIAGYEAFF.

CDR3 sequence reads: CASRGDTRNTIYF. The DNA for the CDR3 is TGCGCCAGCAGGGGGGACACGCGAAACACCATATATTTT. The V and J genes are TRBV10-2 and TRBJ1-3, with D possibly being TRBD1 (6 bases). V was cut by 6 bases and J by 5 bases, with 11 bases left in between. Germline CDR1 is WSHSY and CDR2 is SAAADI. The CDR3 has 13 residues.

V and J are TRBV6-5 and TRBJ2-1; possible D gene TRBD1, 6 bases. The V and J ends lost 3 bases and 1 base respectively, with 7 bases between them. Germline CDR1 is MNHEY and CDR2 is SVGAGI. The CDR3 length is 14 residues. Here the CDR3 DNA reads TGTGCCAGCAGTTATCAGGGGTCCTACAATGAGCAGTTCTTC. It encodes CASSYQGSYNEQFF.

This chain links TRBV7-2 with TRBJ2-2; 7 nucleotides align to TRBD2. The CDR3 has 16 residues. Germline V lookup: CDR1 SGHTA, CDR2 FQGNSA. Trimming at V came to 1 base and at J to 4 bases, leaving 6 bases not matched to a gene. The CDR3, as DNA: TGTGCCAGCAGCTTAGTGGGAGGGCCCCTCACCGGGGAGCTGTTTTTT. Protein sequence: CASSLVGGPLTGELFF.

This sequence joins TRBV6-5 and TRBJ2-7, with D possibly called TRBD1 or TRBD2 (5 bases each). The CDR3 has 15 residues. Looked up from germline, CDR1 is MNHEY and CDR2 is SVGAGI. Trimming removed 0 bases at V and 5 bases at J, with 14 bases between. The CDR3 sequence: CASSYSRGDAHEQYF. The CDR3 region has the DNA TGTGCCAGCAGTTACTCGAGAGGGGATGCCCACGAGCAGTACTTC.

CDR3 in amino acids: CASSISRFPRETQYF. Written as DNA, the CDR3 is TGTGCCAGTAGTATAAGTCGCTTCCCTAGGGAGACCCAGTACTTC. The gene calls are TRBV19 and TRBJ2-5; no firm D call. This CDR3 comprises 15 residues. CDR1 LNHDA and CDR2 SQIVND come from the germline V gene (reference sequence). The V end was cut by 2 bases, the J end by 5 bases, with 15 bases between.

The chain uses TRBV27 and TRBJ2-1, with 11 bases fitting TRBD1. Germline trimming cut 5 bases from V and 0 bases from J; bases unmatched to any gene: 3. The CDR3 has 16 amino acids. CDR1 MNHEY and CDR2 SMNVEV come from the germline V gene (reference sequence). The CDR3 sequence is CASSQGTGGSYNEQFF. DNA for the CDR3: TGTGCCAGCAGTCAAGGGACAGGGGGCTCCTACAATGAGCAGTTCTTC.

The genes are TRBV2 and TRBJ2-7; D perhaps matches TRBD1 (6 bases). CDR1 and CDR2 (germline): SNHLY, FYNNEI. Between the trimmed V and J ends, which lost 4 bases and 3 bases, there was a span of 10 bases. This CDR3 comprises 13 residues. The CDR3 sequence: CASSGQARYEQYF. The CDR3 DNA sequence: TGTGCCAGCAGTGGACAGGCCCGCTACGAGCAGTACTTC. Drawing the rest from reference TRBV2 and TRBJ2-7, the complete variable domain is EPEVTQTPSHQVTQMGQEVILRCVPISNHLYFYWYRQILGQKVEFLVSFYNNEISEKSEIFDDQFSVERPDGSNFTLKIRSTKLEDSAMYFCASSGQARYEQYFGPGTRLTVT.

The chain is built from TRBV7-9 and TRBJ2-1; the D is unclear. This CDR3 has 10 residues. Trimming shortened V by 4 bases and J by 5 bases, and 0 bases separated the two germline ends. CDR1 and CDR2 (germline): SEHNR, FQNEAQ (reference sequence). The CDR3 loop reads CASSYNEQFF. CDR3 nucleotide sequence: TGTGCCAGCAGCTACAATGAGCAGTTCTTC.

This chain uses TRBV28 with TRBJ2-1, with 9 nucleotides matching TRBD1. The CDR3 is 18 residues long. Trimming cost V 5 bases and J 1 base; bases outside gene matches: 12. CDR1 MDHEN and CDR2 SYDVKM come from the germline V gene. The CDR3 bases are TGTGCCAGCAGTGCTACGACCGGGACAGGGACATCCTACAATGAGCAGTTCTTC. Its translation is CASSATTGTGTSYNEQFF.

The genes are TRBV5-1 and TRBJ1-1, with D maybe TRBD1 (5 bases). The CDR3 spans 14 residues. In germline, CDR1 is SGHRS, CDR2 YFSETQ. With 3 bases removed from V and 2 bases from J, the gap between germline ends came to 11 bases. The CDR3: CASSSGRFNTEAFF. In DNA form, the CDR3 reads TGCGCCAGCAGCTCGGGACGGTTCAACACTGAAGCTTTCTTT.

In DNA form, the CDR3 reads TGTGCCAGCAGCCCGCGGACGGGCTATGGCTACACCTTC. This gives the protein CASSPRTGYGYTF. The chain has TRBV5-6 and TRBJ1-2; the D is unclear. In germline, CDR1 is SGHDT, CDR2 YYEEEE. CDR3 length: 13 residues. Trimming stripped 4 bases from V and 4 bases from J, with 11 bases between.

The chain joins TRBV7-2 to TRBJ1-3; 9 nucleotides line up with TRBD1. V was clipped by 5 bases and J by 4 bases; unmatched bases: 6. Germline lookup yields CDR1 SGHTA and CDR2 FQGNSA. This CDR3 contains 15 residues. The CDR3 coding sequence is TGTGCCAGCAGCAAAAACAGGGGGCAAGGAAACACCATATATTTT. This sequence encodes CASSKNRGQGNTIYF. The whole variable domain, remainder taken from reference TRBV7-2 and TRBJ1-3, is GAGVSQSPSNKVTEKGKDVELRCDPISGHTALYWYRQSLGQGLEFLIYFQGNSAPDKSGLPSDRFSAERTGGSVSTLTIQRTQQEDSAVYLCASSKNRGQGNTIYFGEGSWLTVV.

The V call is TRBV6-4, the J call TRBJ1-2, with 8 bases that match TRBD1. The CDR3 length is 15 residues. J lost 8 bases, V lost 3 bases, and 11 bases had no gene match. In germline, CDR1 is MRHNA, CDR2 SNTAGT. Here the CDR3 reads CASSEDPTGAQGYTF. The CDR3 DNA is TGTGCCAGCAGTGAGGACCCGACAGGGGCGCAAGGCTACACCTTC.

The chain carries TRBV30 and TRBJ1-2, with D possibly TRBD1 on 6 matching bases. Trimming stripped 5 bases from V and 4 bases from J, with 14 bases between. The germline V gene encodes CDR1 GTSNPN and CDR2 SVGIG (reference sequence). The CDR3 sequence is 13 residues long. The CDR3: CAWAQTGAYGYTF. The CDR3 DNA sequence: TGTGCCTGGGCCCAGACAGGAGCCTATGGCTACACCTTC.

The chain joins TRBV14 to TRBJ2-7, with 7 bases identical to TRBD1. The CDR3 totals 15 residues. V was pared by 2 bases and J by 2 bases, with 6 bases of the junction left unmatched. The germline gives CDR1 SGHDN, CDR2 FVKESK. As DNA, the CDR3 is TGTGCCAGCAGCCAACGACAGGGTCCTACCTACGAGCAGTACTTC. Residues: CASSQRQGPTYEQYF.